This TCR beta chain appears in the sequencing data of a study of cytomegalovirus exposure and HLA in healthy donors (dated by TCRdb to between 2016 and 2019). With regard to the full study: In an earlier analysis of some 550 of the donors, 250 to 350 Gb of sequence data and 100 million or so unique TCR beta sequences from about 179 million T cells were reported. An early release covering 500 to 750 HLA-typed donors comprised about 320 gigabases of sequencing data and around 80 million unique TCR sequences. Among the roughly 400 genotyped donors, roughly 80% belonged to the genetic ancestry cluster associated with self-reported Caucasian donors. The study aimed to test whether signatures of past pathogen exposure could be identified by cataloging public T cell receptors. The T cell repertoires of several hundred subjects were profiled by immunosequencing and related to cytomegalovirus serostatus. A separate validation cohort of 90 to 150 different subjects was used in addition to the roughly 700-subject first cohort. High-throughput TCR immunosequencing, statistical association of individual TCRs with disease status, and machine learning were combined to predict cytomegalovirus infection status. A later analysis re-examined previously published TCR beta repertoires from over 500 donors and added high-resolution HLA genotyping to investigate patterns of TCR occurrence. Rather than drawing on any new phenotypic data, the later analysis identified candidate immune exposures from TCR beta sequences and the way those sequences occurred across donors. An earlier analysis of some 500 of the donors applied high-throughput TCR beta sequencing to assess whether each TCR beta V gene segment acted as functional or pseudogenic. Donor age, sex, ethnicity and CMV serostatus were collected together with the repertoire data. A later genetic analysis took genome-wide SNP genotypes for about 65% of the roughly 670 donors and used that subset as a discovery cohort. All discovery cohort repertoires had been generated on a single sequencing platform. Class I and class II HLA loci were covered by the typing at four-digit resolution. Typing coverage differed by locus: A, B, C, DRB1 and DQB1 were typed in roughly 629-630 donors, DQA1 in roughly 510, DPA1 in approximately 610, and DPB1 in roughly 450. A few DR-DQ haplotypes were treated as single units for association and clustering because of strong linkage in the cohort. Among 300 to 500 genotyped donors of the cohort, an average of about 220,000 unique TCR beta nucleotide sequences was sequenced per donor, of which roughly 17% were non-productive. Results and caveats for the whole study, not just this receptor: It was suggested by the authors that the approach could potentially be generalized to other disease states and immunological phenotypes. The earlier analysis of approximately 540 of the donors excluded some 15 rarely observed V segments, including chromosome 9 orphons, because counts were too low. In a later analysis, HLA-associated TCR beta chains showed more clonal expansion and lower generation probabilities than non-associated chains that were equally common. In both the original and validation cohorts, the classifier was reported to diagnose cytomegalovirus status with high specificity and sensitivity. Correlated functional status among segregating V segments might reflect linkage disequilibrium, but an unknown experimental factor could not be ruled out. The study gave a list of about 170 TCR beta chains associated with cytomegalovirus. A later analysis found that most CMV-associated TCR beta chains appeared HLA-restricted, with HLA associations seemingly driven largely by CMV exposure. For the cohort, immune exposure information was limited to CMV serostatus. A further reported finding was that TCR beta sequences accurately predicted the HLA-A and HLA-B alleles for most subjects in the first cohort. Because the 87-base-pair reads could not distinguish some IMGT-functional V segments, including TRBV6-2 and TRBV6-3, those segments were excluded. Broadly in line with IMGT annotations, most TCR beta V segments showed up in productive rearrangements about 87% or about 30% of the time in an earlier analysis of under 700 of the donors. Compared with the approximately 710-donor mean, donors in an Asian-associated ancestry cluster had fewer N-insertions in productive TCRs, according to a later genetic analysis. Several of the top co-occurrence clusters appeared to be linked to parvovirus B19, influenza, CMV and Epstein-Barr virus, according to a later analysis. The presence/absence analyses assumed that sequencing depth was roughly uniform across donors, and that assumption may not be true. In a later analysis, TCR association rates were found to vary across HLA loci, with the most associated TCRs seen for DRB1 alleles and the fewest for HLA-C alleles. This cohort had only TCR beta chains sequenced, and the lack of alpha or paired-chain data limited which features could be detected. While some public TCRs were present in many individuals, most TCR sequences turned up only very rarely across donors. At a false discovery rate of 0.05, a later analysis linked around 15,000 TCR beta sequences to specific HLA alleles. In vitro tests confirmed that a few of the cytomegalovirus-associated TCR beta chains recognize cytomegalovirus antigens. A cluster of highly shared sequence variants was judged likely to represent a technical artifact of the sequencing pipeline. When HLA alleles, especially DR and DQ, strongly co-occurred, attributing TCR associations to individual alleles was difficult. In a later genetic analysis, a missense DCLRE1C variant was associated with V-gene and J-gene trimming of TCR beta chains, and the association was replicated in an independent cohort. Because some donors lacked HLA typing at each locus, the association tests relied only on the typed subset.

With respect to this clone: What this receptor recognizes is not known. No base qualities exist here, and no much larger clone lies one base off it.

There are 17 amino acids in the CDR3, from cysteine to phenylalanine inclusive. Kept here is only the CDR3 DNA, which spans 51 bases and is read in frame from base 1. CDR1 MNHEY and CDR2 SMNVEV were looked up in the germline V gene (reference sequence). The germline V end is reduced by 0 bases and the J end by 4 bases; junction bases left unmatched: 12. The library came from the immunoSEQ multiplex PCR assay. For the multiplex PCR, a mixture combining 60 forward primers for TCR Vbeta segments and 13 reverse primers for TCR Jbeta segments was used. The CDR3 region of rearranged TCR beta genes was amplified from genomic DNA by a multiplex PCR assay. The Illumina HiSeq System was used to sequence the amplified TCR beta libraries as 87-base-pair reads. The original methods were these. Across the 700 or so repertoires, a later analysis counted 78 million or so unique TCR beta chains, around 10 million of which were shared by at least two donors. Raw reads were error-corrected and collapsed into unique sequences by a nearest-neighbor algorithm in which closely related sequences were merged to remove PCR and sequencing errors. CDR3 sequences were aligned to IMGT reference sequences to assign V, D and J gene segments. For a sequence to be retained, a match of at least six nucleotides was required to both a V gene segment and a J gene segment. A rearrangement counted as productive if the CDR3 had no stop codons and remained in frame with V and J, and every other rearrangement counted as non-productive. CDR3 was defined according to IMGT convention as the region running from the second conserved V-encoded cysteine to the conserved J-encoded phenylalanine. The earlier analysis of some 580 of the donors excluded any sequence lacking an unambiguous match to a single V gene segment. In an earlier analysis of approximately 610 of the donors, V segments were called functional above 56.7% productive rearrangements and were called segregating when the between-donor standard deviation exceeded 5%. To diagnose cytomegalovirus status from the catalog of TCR beta chain sequences, a statistical classification framework was built. V and J gene assignment, in a later analysis, came from comparing TCR nucleotide sequences with IMGT/GENE-DB human TR gene sequences. Using the TCRdist pipeline, a later analysis assigned CDR3 sequences along with most-parsimonious VDJ recombination scenarios. In a later analysis, every TCR beta chain was defined by the combination of its CDR3 amino acid sequence and its V-gene family, and reads without a unique V-gene family were dropped. To address suspected cross-contamination and a sequencing artifact, a later analysis removed under 600 highly shared, low-generation-probability nucleotide sequences. In a later analysis, a clonal expansion index for each public chain was calculated from normalized within-repertoire ranks of inferred template counts. A later analysis computed generation probabilities with a VDJ recombination model fitted to out-of-frame rearrangements, and checked the results against IGoR. Hypergeometric tests were used in a later analysis to score TCR-TCR, TCR-HLA and TCR-CMV co-occurrence, with a repertoire-size bias correction applied to the TCR pairs. False discovery rates were estimated in a later analysis by permuting HLA or CMV assignments 20 times. In a later analysis, co-occurring TCRs were grouped using DBSCAN, and TCRdist sequence similarity was added for clustering within HLA-allele-positive subsets. Repertoires with fewer than 30,000 or more than 120,000 public chains, plus five repertoires with anomalous nucleotide sharing, were excluded from co-occurrence clustering. As stored in TCRdb, this immuneACCESS dataset retains in-frame rearrangements with V and J assigned. A fraction of the clones does not appear; measured against another copy, unresolved V genes explain less than half of the discrepancy, and the remainder lacks a known reason. V, J and clone size are those of that table, while D and trimming were read from the DNA. The sample data list fewer than 350,000 clones, and 85% to 90% of these were observed just once. The ten biggest clones cover 2% to 3% of the sample.

The cohort comprised 710 or so healthy bone marrow donors. Cohort members were all nominally healthy when sampled, although unrecorded immune exposures were likely present. The donor tested CMV seronegative and was one of the 352 seronegative cohort members. A peripheral blood sample was provided by each donor, and peripheral blood mononuclear cells were used for TCR beta sequencing. The Qiagen DNeasy Blood Extraction Kit was used to extract genomic DNA from the blood cell samples. Recombination connected TRBV27 to TRBJ2-7; 7 bases in between match TRBD1. The specimen sequenced was PBMCs. The sequence came from a woman under 30 in good health and CMV-seronegative. CDR3 reads: CASSLSGHGTDTYEQYF. The DNA sequence is TGTGCCAGCAGTTTATCAGGCCACGGGACAGACACGTACGAGCAGTACTTC.